This T cell receptor beta chain was captured in a study of T cells after yellow fever vaccination. The study's findings and limits: It was the secondary response that reached its peak faster, day 5 versus 15, but it was weaker. Repertoires obtained by FACS sorting could include abundant clonotypes that entered as contaminants from the bulk population. Most clones from primary vaccination resurfaced after the booster (approximately 95% CD4, around 89% CD8).

CDR3 length equals 16 residues. The ends lost 5 bases at V and 7 bases at J; junction bases unmatched: 10. The germline gives CDR1 KGHSH, CDR2 LQKENI. A note on this clonotype: Antigen specificity is unknown.

TCRdb recomputed calls from the 5' RACE reads with MiXCR, one row per CDR3 protein. The sample carries around 600,000 distinct CDR3 sequences, 9% to 15% recorded once. The sample in question was PBMCs, obtained on the day of the yellow fever booster vaccination. This receptor was identified in a young man who received the YFV17D yellow fever vaccine. The rearrangement joins TRBV18 to TRBJ2-1, with 11 bases lining up with TRBD1. The CDR3 loop reads CASSGLGQGVSNEQFF. The CDR3 DNA follows: TGTGCCAGCTCAGGACTGGGACAGGGGGTATCTAATGAGCAGTTCTTC.